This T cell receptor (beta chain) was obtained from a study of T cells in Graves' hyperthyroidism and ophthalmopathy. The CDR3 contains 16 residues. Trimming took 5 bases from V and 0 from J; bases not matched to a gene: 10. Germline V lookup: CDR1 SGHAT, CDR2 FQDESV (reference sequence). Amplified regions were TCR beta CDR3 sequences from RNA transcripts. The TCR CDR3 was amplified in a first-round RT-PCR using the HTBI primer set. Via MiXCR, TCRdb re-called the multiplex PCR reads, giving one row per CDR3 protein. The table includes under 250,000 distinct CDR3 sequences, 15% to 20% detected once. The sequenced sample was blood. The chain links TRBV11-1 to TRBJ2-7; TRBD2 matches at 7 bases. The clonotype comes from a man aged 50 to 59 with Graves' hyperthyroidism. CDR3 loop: CASSELRRGSSYEQYF. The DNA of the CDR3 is TGTGCCAGCAGCGAACTCCGGCGGGGGAGCTCCTACGAGCAGTACTTC.